The source of this T cell receptor (beta chain) is a study of T cells in Graves' hyperthyroidism and ophthalmopathy. Enrolled ophthalmopathy patients presented with a Clinical Activity Score of at least 3, a NOSPECS grade of at least 4, and disease duration under 3 months. CDR3 length: 13 amino acids. Germline V gives CDR1 SGHAT, CDR2 FQDESV (reference sequence). The ends were cut back, 5 bases at V and 6 bases at J, with 13 bases in the middle. This clonotype was observed many times. RNA transcripts gave rise to amplified TCR beta CDR3 regions. TCR CDR3 underwent first-round RT-PCR with the HTBI primer set. TCRdb called the multiplex PCR reads again in MiXCR, with one record for every CDR3 protein. Counted here are around 600,000 distinct CDR3 sequences, around 15% occurring once; the ten biggest clones make up around 12%.

The sequenced sample was blood. The V gene is TRBV11-1, the J gene TRBJ1-1; D ambiguous. The sequence was obtained from a woman aged 45-65 years with Graves' ophthalmopathy. The CDR3 here is CASSPVNGAEAFF. The CDR3, as DNA: TGTGCCAGCAGCCCCGTAAACGGGGCTGAAGCTTTCTTT.